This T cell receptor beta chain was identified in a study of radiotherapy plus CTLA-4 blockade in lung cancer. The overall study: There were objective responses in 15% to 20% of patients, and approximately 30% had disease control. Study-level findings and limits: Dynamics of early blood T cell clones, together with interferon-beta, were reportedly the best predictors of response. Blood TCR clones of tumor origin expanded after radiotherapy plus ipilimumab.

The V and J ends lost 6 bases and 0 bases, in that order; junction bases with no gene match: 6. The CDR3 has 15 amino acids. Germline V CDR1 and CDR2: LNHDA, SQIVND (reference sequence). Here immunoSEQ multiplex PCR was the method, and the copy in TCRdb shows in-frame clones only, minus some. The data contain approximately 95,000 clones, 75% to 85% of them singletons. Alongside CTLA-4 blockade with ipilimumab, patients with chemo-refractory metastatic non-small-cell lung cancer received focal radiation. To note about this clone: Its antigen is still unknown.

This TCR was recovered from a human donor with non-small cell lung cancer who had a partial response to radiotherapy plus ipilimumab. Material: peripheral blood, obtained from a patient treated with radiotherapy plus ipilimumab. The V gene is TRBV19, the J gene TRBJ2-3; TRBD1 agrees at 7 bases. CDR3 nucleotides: TGTGCCAGTAGGGACAGGCCTTTTAGCACAGATACGCAGTATTTT. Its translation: CASRDRPFSTDTQYF.